This T cell receptor (beta chain) was sequenced for a study of T-cell reconstitution after alpha-beta-depleted transplantation in children. Findings and limits, study-wide: T-cell counts and diversity at one year following transplant were attributed mainly to newly produced T cells.

A word on this clonotype: The antigen remains undetermined.

This sample's TCRbeta library carried unique molecular identifier barcodes. TCRdb re-called the PCR reads with MiXCR, one entry per CDR3 protein. Found here are roughly 570,000 distinct CDR3 sequences, about a quarter of them singletons; the top ten hold around a third. The CDR3 runs 13 residues. With 5 bases removed from V and 5 bases from J, the gap between germline ends came to 13 bases. This sample comprised PBMCs, obtained before TCRalphabeta/CD19-depleted stem cell transplant. The gene calls are TRBV12-3 or TRBV12-4 and TRBJ2-7; TRBD2 is a possible D gene (5 bases). The TCR sequence derives from a boy younger than two with Wiskott-Aldrich syndrome, due to receive a stem cell transplant. The CDR3 sequence: CASSLGLRDEQYF. The CDR3 region has the DNA TGTGCCAGCAGTCTCGGACTGCGGGACGAGCAGTACTTC.